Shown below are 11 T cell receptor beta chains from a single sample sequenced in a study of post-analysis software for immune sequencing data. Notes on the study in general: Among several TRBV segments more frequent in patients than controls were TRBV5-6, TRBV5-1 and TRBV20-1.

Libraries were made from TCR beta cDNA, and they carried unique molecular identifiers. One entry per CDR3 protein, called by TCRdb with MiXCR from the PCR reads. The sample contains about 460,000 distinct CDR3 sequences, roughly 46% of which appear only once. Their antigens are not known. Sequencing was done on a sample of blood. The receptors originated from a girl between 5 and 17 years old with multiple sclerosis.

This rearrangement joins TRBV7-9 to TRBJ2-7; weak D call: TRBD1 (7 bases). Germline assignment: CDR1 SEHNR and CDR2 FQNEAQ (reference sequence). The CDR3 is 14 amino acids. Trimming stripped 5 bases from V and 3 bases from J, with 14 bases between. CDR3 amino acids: CASSPRGQYYEQYF. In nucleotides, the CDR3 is TGTGCCAGCAGCCCGCGGGGACAGTACTACGAGCAGTACTTC. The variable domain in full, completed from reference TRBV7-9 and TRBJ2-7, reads DTGVSQNPRHKITKRGQNVTFRCDPISEHNRLYWYRQTLGQGPEFLTYFQNEAQLEKSRLLSDRFSAERPKGSFSTLEIQRTEQGDSAMYLCASSPRGQYYEQYFGPGTRLTVT.

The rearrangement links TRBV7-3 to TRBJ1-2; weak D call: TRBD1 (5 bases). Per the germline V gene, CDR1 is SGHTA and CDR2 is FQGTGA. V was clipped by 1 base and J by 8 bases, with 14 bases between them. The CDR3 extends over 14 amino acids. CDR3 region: CASSLNVGTEGYTF. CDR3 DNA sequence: TGTGCCAGCAGCTTAAATGTTGGGACCGAGGGCTACACCTTC.

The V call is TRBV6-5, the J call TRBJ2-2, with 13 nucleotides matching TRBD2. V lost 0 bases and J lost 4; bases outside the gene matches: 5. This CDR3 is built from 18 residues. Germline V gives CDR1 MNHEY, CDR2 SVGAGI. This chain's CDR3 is CASSYSGTSGVATGELFF. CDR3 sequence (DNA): TGTGCCAGCAGTTACTCCGGGACTAGCGGGGTTGCCACCGGGGAGCTGTTTTTT.

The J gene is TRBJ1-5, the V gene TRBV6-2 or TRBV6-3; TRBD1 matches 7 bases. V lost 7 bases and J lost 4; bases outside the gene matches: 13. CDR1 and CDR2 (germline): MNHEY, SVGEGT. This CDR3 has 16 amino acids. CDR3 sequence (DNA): TGTGCCAGCAACACTCCGAAAAACAGGGGAAATCAGCCCCAGCATTTT. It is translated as CASNTPKNRGNQPQHF.

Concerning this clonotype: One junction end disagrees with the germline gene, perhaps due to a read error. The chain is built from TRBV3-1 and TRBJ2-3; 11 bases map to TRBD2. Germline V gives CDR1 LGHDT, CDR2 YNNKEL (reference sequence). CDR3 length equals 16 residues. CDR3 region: CASSPGLAGVTDAQYF. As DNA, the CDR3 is TGTGCCAGCAGCCCCGGACTAGCGGGTGTCACAGATGCGCAGTATTTT.

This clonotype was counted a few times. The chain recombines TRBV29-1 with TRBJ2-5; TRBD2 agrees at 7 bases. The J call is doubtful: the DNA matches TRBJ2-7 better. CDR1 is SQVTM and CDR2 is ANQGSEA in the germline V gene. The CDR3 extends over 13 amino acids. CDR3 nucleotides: TGCAGCGTTGGGGAGGGCTTGTCTAACGAGCAGTACTTC. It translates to CSVGEGLSNEQYF.

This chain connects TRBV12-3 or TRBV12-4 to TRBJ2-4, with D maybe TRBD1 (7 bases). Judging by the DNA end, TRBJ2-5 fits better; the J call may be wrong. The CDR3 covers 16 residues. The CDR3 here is CASSIPVEGAQETQYF. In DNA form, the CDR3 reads TGTGCCAGCAGTATCCCCGTGGAGGGGGCCCAAGAGACCCAGTACTTC.

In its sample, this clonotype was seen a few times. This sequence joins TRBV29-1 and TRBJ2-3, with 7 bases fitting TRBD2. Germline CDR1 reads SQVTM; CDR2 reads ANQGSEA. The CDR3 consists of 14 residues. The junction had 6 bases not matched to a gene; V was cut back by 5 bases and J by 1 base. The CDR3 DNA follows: TGCAGCGTTAAGAGCGGGGTCCGCACAGATACGCAGTATTTT. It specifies CSVKSGVRTDTQYF.

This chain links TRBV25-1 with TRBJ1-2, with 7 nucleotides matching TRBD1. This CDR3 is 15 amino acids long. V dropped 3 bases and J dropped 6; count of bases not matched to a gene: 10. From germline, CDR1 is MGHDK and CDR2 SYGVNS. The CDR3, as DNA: TGTGCCAGCAGTGATCAACGGGGGACAGCGAATGGCTACACCTTC. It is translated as CASSDQRGTANGYTF.

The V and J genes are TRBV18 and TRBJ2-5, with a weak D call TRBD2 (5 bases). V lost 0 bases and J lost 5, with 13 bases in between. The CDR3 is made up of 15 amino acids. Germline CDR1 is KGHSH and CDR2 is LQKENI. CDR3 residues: CASSPPLGEEETQYF. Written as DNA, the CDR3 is TGTGCCAGCTCACCACCGTTGGGAGAAGAGGAGACCCAGTACTTC.

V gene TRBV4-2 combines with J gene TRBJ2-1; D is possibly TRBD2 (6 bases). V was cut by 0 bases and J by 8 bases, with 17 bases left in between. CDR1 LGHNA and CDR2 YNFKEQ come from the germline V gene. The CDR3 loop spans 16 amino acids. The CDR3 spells CASSQEGTASDHEQFF. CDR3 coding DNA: TGTGCCAGCAGCCAAGAAGGGACTGCTAGTGATCATGAGCAGTTCTTC.